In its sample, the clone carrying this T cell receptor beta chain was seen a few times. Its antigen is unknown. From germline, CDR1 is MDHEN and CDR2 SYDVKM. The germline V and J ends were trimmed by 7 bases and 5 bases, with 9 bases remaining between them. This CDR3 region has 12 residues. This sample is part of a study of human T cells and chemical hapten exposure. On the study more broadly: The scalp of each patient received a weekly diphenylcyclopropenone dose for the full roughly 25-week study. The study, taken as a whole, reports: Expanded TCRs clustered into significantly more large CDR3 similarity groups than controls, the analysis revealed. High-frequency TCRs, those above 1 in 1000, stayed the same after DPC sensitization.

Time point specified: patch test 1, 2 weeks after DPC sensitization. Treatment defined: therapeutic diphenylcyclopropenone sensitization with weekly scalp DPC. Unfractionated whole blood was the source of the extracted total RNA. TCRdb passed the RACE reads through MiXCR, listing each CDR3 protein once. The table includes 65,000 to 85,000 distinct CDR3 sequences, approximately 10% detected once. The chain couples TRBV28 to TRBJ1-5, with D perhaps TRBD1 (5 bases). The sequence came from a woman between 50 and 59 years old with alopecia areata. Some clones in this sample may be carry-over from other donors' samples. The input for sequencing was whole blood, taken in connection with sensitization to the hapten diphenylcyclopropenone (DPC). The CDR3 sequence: CASTQGYQPQHF. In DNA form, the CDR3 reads TGTGCCAGCACTCAGGGCTATCAGCCCCAGCATTTT.